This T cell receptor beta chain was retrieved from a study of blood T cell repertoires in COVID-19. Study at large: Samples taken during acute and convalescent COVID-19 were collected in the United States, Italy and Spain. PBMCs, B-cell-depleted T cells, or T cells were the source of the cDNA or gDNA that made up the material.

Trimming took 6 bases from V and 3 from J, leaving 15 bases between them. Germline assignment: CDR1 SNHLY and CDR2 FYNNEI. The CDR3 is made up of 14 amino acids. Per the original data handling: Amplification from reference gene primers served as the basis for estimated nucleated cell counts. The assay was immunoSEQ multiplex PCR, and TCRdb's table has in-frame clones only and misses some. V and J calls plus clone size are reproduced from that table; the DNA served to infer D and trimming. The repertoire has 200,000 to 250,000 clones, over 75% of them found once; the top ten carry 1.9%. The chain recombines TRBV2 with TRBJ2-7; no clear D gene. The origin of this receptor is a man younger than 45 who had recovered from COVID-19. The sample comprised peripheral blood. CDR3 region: CASSSTGWSYEQYV. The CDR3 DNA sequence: TGTGCCAGCAGCTCGACTGGATGGAGCTACGAGCAGTACGTC.